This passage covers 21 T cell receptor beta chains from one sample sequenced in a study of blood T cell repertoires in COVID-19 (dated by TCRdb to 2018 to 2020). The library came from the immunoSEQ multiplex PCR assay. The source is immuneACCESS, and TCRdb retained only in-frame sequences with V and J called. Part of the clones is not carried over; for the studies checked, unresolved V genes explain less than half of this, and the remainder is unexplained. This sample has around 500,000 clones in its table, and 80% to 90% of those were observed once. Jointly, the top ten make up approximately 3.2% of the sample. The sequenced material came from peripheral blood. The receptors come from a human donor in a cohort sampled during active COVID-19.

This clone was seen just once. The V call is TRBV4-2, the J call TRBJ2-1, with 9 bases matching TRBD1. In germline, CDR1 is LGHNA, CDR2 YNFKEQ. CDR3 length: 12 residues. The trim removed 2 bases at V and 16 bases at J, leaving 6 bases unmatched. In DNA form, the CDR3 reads TGTGCCAGCAGCCAAACGGACAGGGGCAAATTCTTC. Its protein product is CASSQTDRGKFF.

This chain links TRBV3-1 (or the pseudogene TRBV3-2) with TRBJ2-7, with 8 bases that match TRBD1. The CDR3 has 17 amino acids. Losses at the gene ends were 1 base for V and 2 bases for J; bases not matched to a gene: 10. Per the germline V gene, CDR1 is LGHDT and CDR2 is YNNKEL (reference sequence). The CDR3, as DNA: TGTGCCAGCAGCCAAGGCTCCCCGGGACAGGCTCCCTACGAGCAGTACTTC. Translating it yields CASSQGSPGQAPYEQYF.

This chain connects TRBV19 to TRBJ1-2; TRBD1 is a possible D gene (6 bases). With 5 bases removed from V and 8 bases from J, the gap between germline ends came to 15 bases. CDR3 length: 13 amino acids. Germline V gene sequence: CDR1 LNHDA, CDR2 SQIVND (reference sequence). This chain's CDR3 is CASSRTEPAGYTF. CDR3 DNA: TGTGCCAGTAGTCGGACAGAGCCGGCGGGCTACACCTTC.

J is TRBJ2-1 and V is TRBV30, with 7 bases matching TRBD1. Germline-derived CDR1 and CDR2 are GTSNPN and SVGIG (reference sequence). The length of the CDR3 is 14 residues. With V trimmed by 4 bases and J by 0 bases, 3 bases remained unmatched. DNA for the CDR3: TGTGCCTGGAACAGGGGCACCTCCTACAATGAGCAGTTCTTC. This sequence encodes CAWNRGTSYNEQFF.

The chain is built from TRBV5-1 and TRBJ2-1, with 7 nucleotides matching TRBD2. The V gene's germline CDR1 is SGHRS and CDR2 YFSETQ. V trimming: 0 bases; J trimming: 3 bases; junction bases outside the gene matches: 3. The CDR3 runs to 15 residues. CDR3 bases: TGCGCCAGCAGCTTGGATCCGGGAGGCTACAATGAGCAGTTCTTC. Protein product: CASSLDPGGYNEQFF.

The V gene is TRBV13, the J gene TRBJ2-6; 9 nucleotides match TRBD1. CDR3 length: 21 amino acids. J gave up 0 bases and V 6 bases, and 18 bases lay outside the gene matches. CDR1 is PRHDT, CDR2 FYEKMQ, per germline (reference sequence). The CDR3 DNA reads TGTGCCAGCAGTCCCGGGACAGGGTCCTATCTGGGTTTCTCTGGGGCCAACGTCCTGACTTTC. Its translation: CASSPGTGSYLGFSGANVLTF.

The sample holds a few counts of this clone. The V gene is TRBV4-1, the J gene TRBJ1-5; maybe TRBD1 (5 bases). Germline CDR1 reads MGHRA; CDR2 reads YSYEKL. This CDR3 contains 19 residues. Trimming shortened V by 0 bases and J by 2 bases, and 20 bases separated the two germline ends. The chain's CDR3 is CASSQDWGRDFVGNQPQHF. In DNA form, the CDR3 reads TGCGCCAGCAGCCAAGATTGGGGCAGGGACTTCGTAGGCAATCAGCCCCAGCATTTT.

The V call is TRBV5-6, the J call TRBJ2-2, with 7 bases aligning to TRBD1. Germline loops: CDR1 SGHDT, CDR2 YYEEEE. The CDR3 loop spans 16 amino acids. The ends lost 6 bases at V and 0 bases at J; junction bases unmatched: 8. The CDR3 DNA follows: TGTGCCAGCACCCACCGACAGGGCTCGAACACCGGGGAGCTGTTTTTT. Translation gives CASTHRQGSNTGELFF.

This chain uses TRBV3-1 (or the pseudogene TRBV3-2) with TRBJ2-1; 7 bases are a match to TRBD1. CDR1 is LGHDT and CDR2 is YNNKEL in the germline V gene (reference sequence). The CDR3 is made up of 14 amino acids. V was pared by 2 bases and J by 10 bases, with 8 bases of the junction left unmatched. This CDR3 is CASSQSPGGREQFF. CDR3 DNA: TGTGCCAGCAGCCAATCACCAGGGGGTAGAGAGCAGTTCTTC.

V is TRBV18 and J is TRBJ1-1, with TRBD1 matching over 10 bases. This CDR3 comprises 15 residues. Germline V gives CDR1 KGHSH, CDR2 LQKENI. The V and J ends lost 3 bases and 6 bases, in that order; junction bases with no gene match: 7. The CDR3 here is CASSPRGTGEAEAFF. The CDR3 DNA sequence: TGTGCCAGCTCACCGCGGGGGACAGGGGAGGCTGAAGCTTTCTTT. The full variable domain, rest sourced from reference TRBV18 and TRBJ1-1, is NAGVMQNPRHLVRRRGQEARLRCSPMKGHSHVYWYRQLPEEGLKFMVYLQKENIIDESGMPKERFSAEFPKEGPSILRIQQVVRGDSAAYFCASSPRGTGEAEAFFGQGTRLTVV.

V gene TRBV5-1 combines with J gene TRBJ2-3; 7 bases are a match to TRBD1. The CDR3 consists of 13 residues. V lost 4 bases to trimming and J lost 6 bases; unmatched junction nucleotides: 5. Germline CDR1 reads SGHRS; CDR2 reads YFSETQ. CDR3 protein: CASSITGEDTQYF. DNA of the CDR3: TGCGCCAGCAGCATTACAGGGGAGGATACGCAGTATTTT.

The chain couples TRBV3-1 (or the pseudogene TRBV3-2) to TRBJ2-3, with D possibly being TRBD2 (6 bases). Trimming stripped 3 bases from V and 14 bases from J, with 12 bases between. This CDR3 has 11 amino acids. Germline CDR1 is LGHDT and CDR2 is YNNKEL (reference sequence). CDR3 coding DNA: TGTGCCAGCAGCCAGGGGGGACGCACGTATTTT. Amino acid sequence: CASSQGGRTYF.

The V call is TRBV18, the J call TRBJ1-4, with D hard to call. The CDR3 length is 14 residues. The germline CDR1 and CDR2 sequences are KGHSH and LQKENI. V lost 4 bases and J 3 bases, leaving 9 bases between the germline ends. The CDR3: CASSRPGANEKLFF. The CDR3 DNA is TGTGCCAGCTCACGTCCCGGGGCTAATGAAAAACTGTTTTTT.

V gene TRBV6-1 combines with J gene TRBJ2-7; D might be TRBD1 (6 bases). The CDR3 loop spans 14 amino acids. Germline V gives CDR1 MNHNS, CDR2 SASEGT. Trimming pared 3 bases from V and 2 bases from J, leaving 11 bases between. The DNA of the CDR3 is TGTGCCAGCAGTGAGGACAGCTCGACCTACGAGCAGTACTTC. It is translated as CASSEDSSTYEQYF.

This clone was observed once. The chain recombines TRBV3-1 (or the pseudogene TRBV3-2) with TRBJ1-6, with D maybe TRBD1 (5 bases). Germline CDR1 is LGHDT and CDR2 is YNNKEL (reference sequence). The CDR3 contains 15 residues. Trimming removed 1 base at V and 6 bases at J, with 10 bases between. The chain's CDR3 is CASSQGGWGNSPLHF. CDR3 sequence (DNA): TGTGCCAGCAGCCAAGGGGGCTGGGGTAATTCACCCCTCCACTTT.

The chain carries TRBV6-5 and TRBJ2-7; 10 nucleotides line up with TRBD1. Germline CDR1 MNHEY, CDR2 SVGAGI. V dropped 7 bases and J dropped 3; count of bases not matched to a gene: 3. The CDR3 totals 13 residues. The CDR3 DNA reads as TGTGCCAGCACTGGGACAGGGGACTACGAGCAGTACTTC. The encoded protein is CASTGTGDYEQYF.

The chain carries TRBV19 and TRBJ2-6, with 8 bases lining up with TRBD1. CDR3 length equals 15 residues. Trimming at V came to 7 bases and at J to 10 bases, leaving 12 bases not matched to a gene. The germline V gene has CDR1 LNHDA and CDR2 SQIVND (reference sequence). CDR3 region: CASTLTSGTGNVLTF. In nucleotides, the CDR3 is TGTGCCAGTACCCTAACGTCCGGGACAGGTAACGTCCTGACTTTC.

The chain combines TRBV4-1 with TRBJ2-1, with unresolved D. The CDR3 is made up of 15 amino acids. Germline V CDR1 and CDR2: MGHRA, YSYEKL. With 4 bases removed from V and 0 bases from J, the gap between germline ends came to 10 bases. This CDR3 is CASSLPLSSYNEQFF. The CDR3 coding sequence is TGCGCCAGCAGCCTCCCCTTGAGCTCCTACAATGAGCAGTTCTTC.

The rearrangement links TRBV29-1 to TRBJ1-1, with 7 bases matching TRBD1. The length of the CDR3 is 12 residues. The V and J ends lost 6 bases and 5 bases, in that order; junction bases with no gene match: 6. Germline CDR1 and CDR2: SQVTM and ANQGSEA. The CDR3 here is CSVHRGSTEAFF. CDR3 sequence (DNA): TGCAGCGTGCACAGGGGATCGACTGAAGCTTTCTTT.

The CDR3 loop reads CASQTGDYTEAFF. The CDR3 DNA sequence: TGTGCCAGCCAGACAGGGGATTACACTGAAGCTTTCTTT. The rearrangement uses TRBV7-9 and TRBJ1-1, with 8 bases identical to TRBD1. The J segment lost 3 bases and the V segment lost 8 bases, leaving 5 bases of the junction unmatched. Germline V gene sequence: CDR1 SEHNR, CDR2 FQNEAQ (reference sequence). The CDR3 is made up of 13 amino acids.

For the CDR3, the DNA is TGTGCCAGCAGCCAAGAACCCCAGGCCCATGCCCAGTTCTTC. Its translation: CASSQEPQAHAQFF. The chain links TRBV3-1 (or the pseudogene TRBV3-2) to TRBJ2-1; no clear D gene. V gave up 0 bases and J gave up 13 bases, with 16 bases separating them. The CDR3 length is 14 residues. Looked up from germline, CDR1 is LGHDT and CDR2 is YNNKEL (reference sequence).